A single sample is the source of the 23 T cell receptor beta chains below, sequenced in a study of cytomegalovirus exposure and HLA in healthy donors. The PCR employed 60 Vbeta primers together with 13 Jbeta primers. The data were produced by immunoSEQ multiplex PCR, yet TCRdb's version contains in-frame clones alone and is incomplete. Here the sample spans tens of thousands of clones, about 66% being singletons. The sample taken for sequencing was PBMCs. The receptors here all came from a man aged 45-60 years in good health and CMV-seropositive.

This clone came up once. The gene calls are TRBV25-1 and TRBJ2-3; D is unresolved. CDR3 length equals 12 residues. Germline CDR1 and CDR2: MGHDK and SYGVNS. Trimming removed 6 bases at V and 6 bases at J, with 10 bases between. The CDR3 loop reads CASRGRSDTQYF. CDR3 nucleotide sequence: TGTGCCAGCAGGGGCCGCTCCGATACGCAGTATTTT.

The chain links TRBV6-1 to TRBJ2-5; D is unresolved. The CDR3 loop spans 15 amino acids. Germline V gene sequence: CDR1 MNHNS, CDR2 SASEGT. The V end lost 8 bases, the J end lost 1 base, and 17 bases lay between the germline ends. In nucleotides, the CDR3 is TGTGCCAGCCGCTCCCCTCTAACGGTCCAAGAGACCCAGTACTTC. This translates into CASRSPLTVQETQYF.

The CDR3 sequence is CASTGWGATYEQYF. The CDR3 DNA reads TGTGCCAGCACCGGGTGGGGAGCCACCTACGAGCAGTACTTC. The chain links TRBV7-9 to TRBJ2-7; weak D call: TRBD2 (5 bases). The length of the CDR3 is 14 residues. V was cut by 7 bases and J by 2 bases, with 15 bases left in between. The germline V gene encodes CDR1 SEHNR and CDR2 FQNEAQ (reference sequence).

The V and J genes are TRBV27 and TRBJ1-1; D is ambiguous. CDR1 MNHEY and CDR2 SMNVEV come from the germline V gene (reference sequence). This CDR3 contains 14 residues. Trimming left V 4 bases short and J 0 bases short, with 9 bases between. The CDR3 loop reads CASSSRLMNTEAFF. The CDR3 DNA sequence: TGTGCCAGCAGTTCCAGGCTAATGAACACTGAAGCTTTCTTT.

The V gene is TRBV10-3, the J gene TRBJ1-5; 7 nucleotides match TRBD1. J gave up 6 bases and V 0 bases, and 5 bases lay outside the gene matches. This CDR3 comprises 15 residues. CDR1 and CDR2 (germline): ENHRY, SYGVKD. This CDR3 reads CAISESQQGSQPQHF. The DNA of the CDR3 is TGTGCCATCAGTGAGTCCCAACAGGGGAGTCAGCCCCAGCATTTT.

The chain is built from TRBV5-1 and TRBJ2-7; D is perhaps TRBD1 (6 bases). Trimming pared 2 bases from V and 0 bases from J, leaving 12 bases between. The CDR3 runs to 15 residues. In germline, CDR1 is SGHRS, CDR2 YFSETQ. The CDR3 region is CASSFVQDSSYEQYF. DNA for the CDR3: TGCGCCAGCAGCTTTGTCCAGGACAGCTCCTACGAGCAGTACTTC. Using reference TRBV5-1 and TRBJ2-7 for the parts outside the CDR3, the full variable domain is KAGVTQTPRYLIKTRGQQVTLSCSPISGHRSVSWYQQTPGQGLQFLFEYFSETQRNKGNFPGRFSGRQFSNSRSEMNVSTLELGDSALYLCASSFVQDSSYEQYFGPGTRLTVT.

This chain links TRBV29-1 with TRBJ2-2; possibly TRBD2 for D (5 bases). The V gene's germline CDR1 is SQVTM and CDR2 ANQGSEA. Between the trimmed V and J ends, which lost 4 bases and 2 bases, there was a span of 8 bases. This CDR3 spans 13 amino acids. Here the CDR3 reads CSVARTNTGELFF. The DNA for the CDR3 is TGCAGCGTTGCCAGGACTAACACCGGGGAGCTGTTTTTT.

In nucleotides, the CDR3 is TGTGCCTGGAGACGACTCCCCCGGGACAGGGTCTACGAGCAGTACTTC. Residues: CAWRRLPRDRVYEQYF. The chain joins TRBV30 to TRBJ2-7; the match to TRBD1 covers 9 bases. With V trimmed by 3 bases and J by 3 bases, 12 bases remained unmatched. CDR3 length equals 16 residues. Germline V gene lookup returns CDR1 GTSNPN and CDR2 SVGIG (reference sequence).

The chain carries TRBV4-1 and TRBJ2-7, with 9 positions matching TRBD1. J lost 4 bases, V lost 2 bases, and 6 bases had no gene match. Germline V gene lookup returns CDR1 MGHRA and CDR2 YSYEKL. The CDR3 is 15 residues long. The CDR3 DNA reads as TGCGCCAGCAGCCAACAACAGGGGGCAATTTACGAGCAGTACTTC. Translation: CASSQQQGAIYEQYF.

The CDR3 nucleotides are TGTGCCAGCAACCTCGGGACAGGGGCTGAAAAACTGTTTTTT. Protein sequence: CASNLGTGAEKLFF. This chain joins TRBV6-6 and TRBJ1-4, with TRBD1 matching over 10 bases. The CDR3 is made up of 14 amino acids. Germline CDR1 reads MNHNY; CDR2 reads SVGAGI (reference sequence). V gave up 7 bases and J gave up 7 bases; unmatched junction bases: 6.

The genes are TRBV7-9 and TRBJ2-3, with 9 bases identical to TRBD2. Germline V CDR1 and CDR2: SEHNR, FQNEAQ (reference sequence). The CDR3 length is 15 residues. J gave up 4 bases and V 4 bases, and 6 bases lay outside the gene matches. CDR3 in DNA: TGTGCCAGCAGCTATGGGCGGGGGGGCCCAGATACGCAGTATTTT. It codes for CASSYGRGGPDTQYF.

By sample share, this clone is medium-sized (0.01 to 0.1%). The rearrangement uses TRBV6-6 and TRBJ2-7, with a possible D match to TRBD2 (5 bases). V was trimmed by 8 bases and J by 4 bases, leaving 9 bases between them. This CDR3 region has 11 residues. Germline V lookup: CDR1 MNHNY, CDR2 SVGAGI (reference sequence). Here the CDR3 DNA reads TGTGCCAGCCTCGGGGTGTACGAGCAGTACTTC. Protein sequence: CASLGVYEQYF.

This chain connects TRBV7-2 to TRBJ1-6; 11 nucleotides agree with TRBD1. In germline, CDR1 is SGHTA, CDR2 FQGNSA. With 5 bases clipped from V and 8 bases from J, the junction kept 8 bases outside the gene matches. CDR3 length: 16 amino acids. The CDR3 region has the DNA TGTGCCAGCAGCCATACCCGGACAGGGGGCGATTCACCCCTCCACTTT. Amino acid sequence: CASSHTRTGGDSPLHF.

The chain uses TRBV7-2 and TRBJ1-1, with D perhaps matching TRBD1 (5 bases). The germline CDR1 and CDR2 sequences are SGHTA and FQGNSA. CDR3 size: 15 residues. Trimming pared 4 bases from V and 4 bases from J, leaving 16 bases between. The CDR3 coding sequence is TGTGCCAGCAGCTCGGGGGGGGGTTCAGTCACTGAAGCTTTCTTT. Translating gives CASSSGGGSVTEAFF.

The chain recombines TRBV9 with TRBJ2-5; the D gene is possibly TRBD1 (6 bases). The CDR3 totals 13 residues. Germline lookup yields CDR1 SGDLS and CDR2 YYNGEE. V was pared by 0 bases and J by 6 bases, with 9 bases between. The CDR3 loop reads CASSVGGGKTQYF. In DNA, the CDR3 is TGTGCCAGCAGCGTAGGAGGGGGAAAGACCCAGTACTTC.

The chain uses TRBV29-1 and TRBJ2-5; D is undetermined. Trimming removed 4 bases at V and 2 bases at J, with 8 bases between. The CDR3 covers 12 residues. CDR1 is SQVTM and CDR2 is ANQGSEA in the germline V gene. In DNA, the CDR3 is TGCAGCGTTGCTGACGGGCAAGAGACCCAGTACTTC. Protein product: CSVADGQETQYF.

Only a few counts were recorded for this clone. The chain couples TRBV11-3 to TRBJ2-3; D not certain. Germline V CDR1 and CDR2: SGHNT, YENEEA. V lost 0 bases, J lost 1 base, and 8 bases lay in between. CDR3 length: 15 residues. In DNA, the CDR3 is TGTGCCAGCAGCTTAGAGGCGGTACGCACAGATACGCAGTATTTT. Residues: CASSLEAVRTDTQYF.

The genes are TRBV10-3 and TRBJ2-5; 11 bases are a match to TRBD1. The better agreement between TRBJ2-7 and the DNA end casts doubt on the J call. This CDR3 is built from 15 residues. The germline V gene has CDR1 ENHRY and CDR2 SYGVKD. Here the CDR3 reads CAISAPGQGEHEQYF. CDR3 in DNA: TGTGCCATCAGCGCCCCGGGACAGGGGGAACACGAGCAGTACTTC.

This clone was seen just once. The chain is built from TRBV6-1 and TRBJ1-3, with TRBD1 matching 8 bases. This CDR3 is 15 amino acids long. CDR1 MNHNS and CDR2 SASEGT come from the germline V gene. V lost 4 bases, J lost 2 bases, and 4 bases stayed unmatched. The chain's CDR3 is CASSADREAGNTIYF. In nucleotides, the CDR3 is TGTGCCAGCAGTGCGGACAGGGAAGCTGGAAACACCATATATTTT.

The rearrangement links TRBV28 to TRBJ1-3; TRBD1 might be the D (5 bases). The CDR3 extends over 15 amino acids. The germline gives CDR1 MDHEN, CDR2 SYDVKM. V was cut by 9 bases and J by 0 bases, with 15 bases left in between. The CDR3 sequence: CASTGPIISGNTIYF. In DNA, the CDR3 is TGTGCCAGTACAGGACCGATCATCTCTGGAAACACCATATATTTT.

A remark on this clone: The junction does not match germline at one end; this may be a read error. The chain links TRBV5-4 to TRBJ1-2; 8 nucleotides align to TRBD1. Per germline, CDR1 SGHNT and CDR2 YYREEE (reference sequence). This CDR3 spans 14 amino acids. CDR3 DNA sequence: TGTGCCAGCAGCAAAGGACAGGGTACCTCTTCAGTCTCCTTC. This encodes CASSKGQGTSSVSF.

This clone was counted once. This chain joins TRBV6-1 and TRBJ1-2, with 10 bases aligning to TRBD1. V was clipped by 6 bases and J by 8 bases; unmatched bases: 6. The CDR3 runs 13 residues. The germline V gene has CDR1 MNHNS and CDR2 SASEGT. The CDR3 nucleotides read TGTGCCAGCAGGAAAGGGACAGGGGAAGGCTACACCTTC. It translates to CASRKGTGEGYTF.

This clone appeared a few times. The V call is TRBV27, the J call TRBJ2-1, with D hard to call. The CDR3 spans 12 residues. Trimming removed 8 bases from V and 5 bases from J, with 10 bases in between. Germline V gene lookup returns CDR1 MNHEY and CDR2 SMNVEV (reference sequence). The CDR3 DNA follows: TGTGCCAGCTACAAATACGACAATGAGCAGTTCTTC. It yields the protein CASYKYDNEQFF.